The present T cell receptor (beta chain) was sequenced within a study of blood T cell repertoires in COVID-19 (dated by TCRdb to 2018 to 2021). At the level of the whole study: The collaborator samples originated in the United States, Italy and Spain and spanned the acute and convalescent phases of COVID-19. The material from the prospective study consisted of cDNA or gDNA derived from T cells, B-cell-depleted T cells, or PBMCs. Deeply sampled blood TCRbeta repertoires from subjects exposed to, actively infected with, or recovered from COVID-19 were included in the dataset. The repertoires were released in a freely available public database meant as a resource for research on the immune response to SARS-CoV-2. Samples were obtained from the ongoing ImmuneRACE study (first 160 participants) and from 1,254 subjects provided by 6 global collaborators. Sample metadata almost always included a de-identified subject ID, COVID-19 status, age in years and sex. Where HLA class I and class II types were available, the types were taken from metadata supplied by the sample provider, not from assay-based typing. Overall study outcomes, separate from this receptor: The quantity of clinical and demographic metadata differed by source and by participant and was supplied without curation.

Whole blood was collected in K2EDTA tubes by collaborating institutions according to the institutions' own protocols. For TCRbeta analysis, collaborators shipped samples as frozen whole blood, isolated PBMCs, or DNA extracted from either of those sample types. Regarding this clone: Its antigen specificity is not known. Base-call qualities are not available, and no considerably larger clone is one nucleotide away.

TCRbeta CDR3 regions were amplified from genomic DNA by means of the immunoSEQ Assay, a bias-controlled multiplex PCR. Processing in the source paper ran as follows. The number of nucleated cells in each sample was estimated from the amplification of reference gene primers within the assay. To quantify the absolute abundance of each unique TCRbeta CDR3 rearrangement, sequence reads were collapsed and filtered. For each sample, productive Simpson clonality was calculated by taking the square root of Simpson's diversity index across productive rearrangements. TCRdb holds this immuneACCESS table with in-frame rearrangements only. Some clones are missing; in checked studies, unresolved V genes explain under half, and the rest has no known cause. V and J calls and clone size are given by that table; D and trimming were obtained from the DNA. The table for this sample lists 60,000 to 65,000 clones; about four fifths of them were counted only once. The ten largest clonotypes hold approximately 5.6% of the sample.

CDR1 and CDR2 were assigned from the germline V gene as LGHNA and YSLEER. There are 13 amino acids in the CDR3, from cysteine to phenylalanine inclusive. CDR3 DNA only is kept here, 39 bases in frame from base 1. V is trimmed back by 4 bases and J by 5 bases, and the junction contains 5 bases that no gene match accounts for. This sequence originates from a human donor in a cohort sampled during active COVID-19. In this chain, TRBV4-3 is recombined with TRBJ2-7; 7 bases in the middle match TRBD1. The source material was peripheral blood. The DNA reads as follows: TGCGCCAGCAGCCGGAGAACAGGGGACGAGCAGTACTTC. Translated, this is CASSRRTGDEQYF.